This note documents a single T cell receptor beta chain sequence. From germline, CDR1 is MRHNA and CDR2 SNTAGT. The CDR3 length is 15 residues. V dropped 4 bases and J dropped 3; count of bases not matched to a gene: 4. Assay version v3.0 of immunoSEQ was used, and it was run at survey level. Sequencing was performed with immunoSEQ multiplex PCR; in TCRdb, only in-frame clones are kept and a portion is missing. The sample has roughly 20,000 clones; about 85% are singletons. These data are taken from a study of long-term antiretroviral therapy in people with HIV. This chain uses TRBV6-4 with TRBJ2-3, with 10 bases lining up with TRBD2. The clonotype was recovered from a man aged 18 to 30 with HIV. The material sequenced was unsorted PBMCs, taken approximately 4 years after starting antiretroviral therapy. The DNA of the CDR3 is TGTGCCAGCAGTGGAGCGGGGGGGCCTACAGATACGCAGTATTTT. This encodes CASSGAGGPTDTQYF.